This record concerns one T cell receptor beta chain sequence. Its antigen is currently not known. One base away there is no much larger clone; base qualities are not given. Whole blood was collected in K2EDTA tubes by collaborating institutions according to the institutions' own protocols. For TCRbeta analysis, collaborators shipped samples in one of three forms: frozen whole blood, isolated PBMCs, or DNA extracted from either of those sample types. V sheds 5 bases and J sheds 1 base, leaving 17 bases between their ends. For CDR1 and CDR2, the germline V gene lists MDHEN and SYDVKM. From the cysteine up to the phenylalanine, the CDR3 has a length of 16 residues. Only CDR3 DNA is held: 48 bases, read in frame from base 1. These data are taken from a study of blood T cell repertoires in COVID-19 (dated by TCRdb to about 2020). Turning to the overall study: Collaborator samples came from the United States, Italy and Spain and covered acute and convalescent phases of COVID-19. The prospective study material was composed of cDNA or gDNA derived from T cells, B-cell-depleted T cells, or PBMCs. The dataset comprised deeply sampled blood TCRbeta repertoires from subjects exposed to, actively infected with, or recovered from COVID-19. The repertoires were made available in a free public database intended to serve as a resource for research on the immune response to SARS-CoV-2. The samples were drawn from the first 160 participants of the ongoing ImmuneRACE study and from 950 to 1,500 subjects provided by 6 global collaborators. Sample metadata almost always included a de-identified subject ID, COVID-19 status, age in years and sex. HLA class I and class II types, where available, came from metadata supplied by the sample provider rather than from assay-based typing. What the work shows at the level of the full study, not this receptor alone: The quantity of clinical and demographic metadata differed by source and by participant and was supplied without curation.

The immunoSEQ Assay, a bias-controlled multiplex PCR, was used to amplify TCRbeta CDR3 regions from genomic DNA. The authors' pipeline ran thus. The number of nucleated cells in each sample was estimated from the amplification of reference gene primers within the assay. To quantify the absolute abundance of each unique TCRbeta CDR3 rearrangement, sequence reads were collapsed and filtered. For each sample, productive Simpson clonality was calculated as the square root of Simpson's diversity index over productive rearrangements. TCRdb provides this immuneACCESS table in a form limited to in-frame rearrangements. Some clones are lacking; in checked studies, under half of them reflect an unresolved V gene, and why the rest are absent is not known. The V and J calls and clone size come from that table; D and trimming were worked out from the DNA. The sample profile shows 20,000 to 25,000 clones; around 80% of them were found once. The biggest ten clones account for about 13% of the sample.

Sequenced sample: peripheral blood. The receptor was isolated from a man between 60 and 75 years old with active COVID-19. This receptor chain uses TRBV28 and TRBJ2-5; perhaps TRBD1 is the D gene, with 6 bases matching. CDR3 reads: CASSRTRGSSQETQYF. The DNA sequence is TGTGCCAGCAGTCGTACGAGGGGGTCGAGCCAAGAGACCCAGTACTTC.